The 24 T cell receptor beta chains presented below share a single source sample, sequenced in a study of cytomegalovirus exposure and HLA in healthy donors. Both 60 Vbeta primers and 13 Jbeta primers went into the PCR. The method was immunoSEQ multiplex PCR; TCRdb's version includes in-frame clones alone and lacks a portion of them. The sample contains under 200,000 clones, roughly 68% of which appear only once. The material sequenced was PBMCs. These receptors were collected from a woman between 25 and 40 years old in good health and CMV-seronegative.

This clone was seen only a few times. The chain has TRBV29-1 and TRBJ2-2, with a weak D call TRBD2 (5 bases). Germline V lookup: CDR1 SQVTM, CDR2 ANQGSEA. The V and J ends lost 5 bases and 1 base respectively, with 8 bases between them. CDR3 length: 13 residues. CDR3 nucleotides: TGCAGCGTTAGAGGGCGGAACACCGGGGAGCTGTTTTTT. This gives the protein CSVRGRNTGELFF.

With respect to this clone: Without the conserved terminal phenylalanine or tryptophan, this CDR3 likely stems from a read error. No DNA is shown, since the ends of the CDR3 on it are uncertain; the CDR3 is the one TCRdb lists. V and J are TRBV6-1 and TRBJ1-4; the table's TRBD1 call for D was not verified on the DNA. The germline gives CDR1 MNHNS, CDR2 SASEGT. The CDR3 region is 11 residues in length, termini included. The CDR3 sequence: CASTQQGLSMG.

This chain links TRBV11-2 with TRBJ2-5; TRBD1 matches at 7 bases. This CDR3 is built from 12 residues. Looked up from germline, CDR1 is SGHAT and CDR2 is FQNNGV. V shed 0 bases, J shed 9 bases, and the junction held 1 base outside the gene matches. The CDR3 protein is CASSLDQGAQYF. The CDR3 nucleotides are TGTGCCAGCAGCTTAGATCAGGGGGCCCAGTACTTC.

This clone was observed once. The chain links TRBV30 to TRBJ2-1, with 10 positions matching TRBD2. This CDR3 is 16 amino acids long. Germline values: CDR1 GTSNPN, CDR2 SVGIG (reference sequence). V dropped 3 bases and J dropped 4; count of bases not matched to a gene: 9. The CDR3: CAWSRSRTSGYNEQFF. The CDR3 nucleotides read TGTGCCTGGAGCCGCTCGAGGACTAGCGGTTACAATGAGCAGTTCTTC.

V usage is TRBV19 and J usage is TRBJ1-1, with 7 bases matching TRBD1. J lost 1 base, V lost 2 bases, and 4 bases had no gene match. The V gene's germline CDR1 is LNHDA and CDR2 SQIVND (reference sequence). This CDR3 is 15 amino acids long. CDR3 in DNA: TGTGCCAGTAGTATAATGGGACAGACGAACACTGAAGCTTTCTTT. The encoded protein is CASSIMGQTNTEAFF.

This chain uses TRBV15 with TRBJ2-1; 7 nucleotides line up with TRBD2. After removal of 0 bases from V and 4 bases from J, the junction contained 6 bases not matched to a gene. From germline, CDR1 is LNHNV and CDR2 YYDKDF (reference sequence). The CDR3 spans 16 residues. In nucleotides, the CDR3 is TGTGCCACCAGCAGAGATCGAGCGGGGTTATACAATGAGCAGTTCTTC. Its protein is CATSRDRAGLYNEQFF.

V is TRBV11-2 and J is TRBJ1-1; D gene ambiguous. The CDR3 has 13 residues. CDR1 and CDR2 (germline): SGHAT, FQNNGV. The V and J ends lost 3 bases and 0 bases respectively, with 5 bases between them. CDR3 DNA sequence: TGTGCCAGCAGCTTTAACATGAACACTGAAGCTTTCTTT. Translation gives CASSFNMNTEAFF.

CDR3 DNA: TGCGCCAGCAGCCAAGATCAGGGGTTGAGGACTGAAGCTTTCTTT. It encodes CASSQDQGLRTEAFF. The rearrangement links TRBV4-3 to TRBJ1-1, with D perhaps TRBD1 (6 bases). The CDR3 covers 15 residues. Germline lookup yields CDR1 LGHNA and CDR2 YSLEER. V gave up 0 bases and J gave up 5 bases, with 13 bases separating them.

V is TRBV27 and J is TRBJ1-3; maybe TRBD1 (6 bases). The germline V gene has CDR1 MNHEY and CDR2 SMNVEV (reference sequence). Between the trimmed V and J ends, which lost 9 bases and 2 bases, there was a span of 11 bases. The CDR3 loop spans 13 amino acids. CDR3 nucleotide sequence: TGTGCCAGTCGACCAGGGGCTGGAAACACCATATATTTT. Encoded protein: CASRPGAGNTIYF.

This clone was seen more than once but under ten times. J is TRBJ1-5 and V is TRBV6-5, with D tentatively TRBD1 (6 bases). The CDR3 totals 15 residues. Trimming removed 7 bases from V and 0 bases from J, with 13 bases in between. Germline values: CDR1 MNHEY, CDR2 SVGAGI. CDR3 DNA sequence: TGTGCCAGCAACCCCGGACAGAATAGCAATCAGCCCCAGCATTTT. This translates into CASNPGQNSNQPQHF.

A few counts support this clone. The rearrangement uses TRBV7-3 and TRBJ2-7; 8 bases line up with TRBD2. Trimming at V came to 5 bases and at J to 5 bases, leaving 8 bases not matched to a gene. The germline gives CDR1 SGHTA, CDR2 FQGTGA. The CDR3 sequence is 14 residues long. The CDR3 sequence: CASSQSGLANEQYF. CDR3 sequence (DNA): TGTGCCAGCAGCCAATCTGGACTAGCTAACGAGCAGTACTTC.

Only a few counts were recorded for this clone. The V and J genes are TRBV19 and TRBJ1-2; 10 nucleotides line up with TRBD1. Germline lookup yields CDR1 LNHDA and CDR2 SQIVND (reference sequence). This CDR3 contains 13 residues. After removal of 6 bases from V and 6 bases from J, the junction contained 4 bases not matched to a gene. As DNA, the CDR3 is TGTGCCAGTAGGGGGGACAGGGGTCATGGCTACACCTTC. Translation: CASRGDRGHGYTF.

This clone appeared once. This rearrangement joins TRBV29-1 to TRBJ1-2; maybe TRBD1 (6 bases). The CDR3 is 12 residues long. In germline, CDR1 is SQVTM, CDR2 ANQGSEA. V dropped 3 bases and J dropped 7 bases, with 12 bases sitting between them. The CDR3 spells CSVDTGGRGYTF. The CDR3 DNA is TGCAGCGTTGATACTGGGGGCCGTGGCTACACCTTC.

The chain recombines TRBV7-9 with TRBJ2-7; 8 bases match TRBD1. Germline V gene data show CDR1 as SEHNR and CDR2 as FQNEAQ (reference sequence). The V gene end was trimmed by 3 bases and the J gene end by 5 bases; junction bases not matched to a gene: 3. This CDR3 has 13 amino acids. The CDR3 loop reads CASSLVDRDEQYF. CDR3 bases: TGTGCCAGCAGCTTGGTGGACAGGGACGAGCAGTACTTC.

This chain connects TRBV11-2 to TRBJ2-5, with 7 bases lining up with TRBD1. The end of the DNA aligns better with TRBJ2-7, so the J call may be wrong. The CDR3 is 14 amino acids. The germline gives CDR1 SGHAT, CDR2 FQNNGV. The chain's CDR3 is CASSSDRVGYEQYF. The CDR3 coding sequence is TGTGCCAGCAGCTCCGACAGGGTGGGGTACGAGCAGTACTTC.

The sample holds one count of this clone. The chain uses TRBV7-3 and TRBJ2-1, with 10 positions matching TRBD2. J gave up 1 base and V 2 bases, and 11 bases lay outside the gene matches. CDR3 length: 19 amino acids. CDR1 SGHTA and CDR2 FQGTGA come from the germline V gene. The CDR3 is CASSLYGSGRLRSYNEQFF. The CDR3 nucleotides are TGTGCCAGCAGCTTATATGGTAGCGGGAGGTTAAGGTCCTACAATGAGCAGTTCTTC.

The chain uses TRBV19 and TRBJ1-4; 9 bases are shared with TRBD1. CDR1 is LNHDA, CDR2 SQIVND, per germline (reference sequence). The CDR3 loop spans 15 amino acids. V lost 6 bases and J lost 3; bases outside the gene matches: 5. The CDR3 loop is CASRRGQGPNEKLFF. The CDR3 bases are TGTGCCAGTAGACGGGGACAGGGTCCTAATGAAAAACTGTTTTTT.

The chain is built from TRBV4-1 and TRBJ1-2; D call uncertain. V lost 5 bases and J 3 bases, leaving 4 bases between the germline ends. In germline, CDR1 is MGHRA, CDR2 YSYEKL. The CDR3 loop spans 11 amino acids. CDR3 coding DNA: TGCGCCAGCAGCGGAGACTATGGCTACACCTTC. Translation: CASSGDYGYTF.

This clone has more than one count but fewer than ten. This chain joins TRBV27 and TRBJ2-7, with a tentative D call TRBD1 (5 bases). V gave up 4 bases and J gave up 2 bases, with 12 bases separating them. The CDR3 has 14 amino acids. Germline loops: CDR1 MNHEY, CDR2 SMNVEV (reference sequence). This CDR3 reads CASSYQGTTYEQYF. In DNA form, the CDR3 reads TGTGCCAGCAGTTATCAGGGTACCACCTACGAGCAGTACTTC.

The chain employs TRBV6-6 and TRBJ2-7; 11 bases line up with TRBD2. V lost 5 bases, J lost 3 bases, and 9 bases stayed unmatched. Germline CDR1 is MNHNY and CDR2 is SVGAGI (reference sequence). This CDR3 spans 16 amino acids. The DNA of the CDR3 is TGTGCCAGCAGTGGGGATACCGGGACTAGCGGCTACGAGCAGTACTTC. Its protein is CASSGDTGTSGYEQYF.

This clone was counted only a few times. CDR3 loop: CASSSTLTSGVYNEQFF. CDR3 DNA sequence: TGCGCCAGCAGCTCCACTCTCACTAGCGGGGTCTACAATGAGCAGTTCTTC. The J gene is TRBJ2-1, the V gene TRBV5-1, with 10 bases fitting TRBD2. In germline, CDR1 is SGHRS, CDR2 YFSETQ. This CDR3 is 17 amino acids long. Trimming cost V 3 bases and J 3 bases; bases outside gene matches: 9.

This chain links TRBV7-3 with TRBJ2-3; 12 positions agree with TRBD2. The CDR3 contains 19 residues. The junction had 13 bases not matched to a gene; V was cut back by 4 bases and J by 2 bases. The germline CDR1 and CDR2 sequences are SGHTA and FQGTGA. Written as DNA, the CDR3 is TGTGCCAGCAGCTCTAACCCGGGGGGACTAGCGGGTTCCACAGATACGCAGTATTTT. Protein product: CASSSNPGGLAGSTDTQYF.

In DNA, the CDR3 is TGCGCCAGCAGCCCGAAAGGGGGCCGCTACACTGAAGCTTTCTTT. This codes for CASSPKGGRYTEAFF. This rearrangement joins TRBV5-1 to TRBJ1-1, with 7 bases matching TRBD1. The CDR3 loop spans 15 amino acids. The germline V gene encodes CDR1 SGHRS and CDR2 YFSETQ. J gave up 3 bases and V 4 bases, and 9 bases lay outside the gene matches.

CDR3 DNA sequence: TGTGCCAGCAGCTTCGCCGGCTCTGGGGCCAACGTCCTGACTTTC. Residues: CASSFAGSGANVLTF. This chain connects TRBV27 to TRBJ2-6; D is undetermined. The CDR3 runs to 15 residues. Trimming cost V 6 bases and J 0 bases, with 9 bases left between them. Germline values: CDR1 MNHEY, CDR2 SMNVEV (reference sequence).